This T cell receptor beta chain was obtained from a study of OX40 agonist ivuxolimab in advanced cancers. Overall study: Ivuxolimab doses were 0.01, 0.1, 0.3, 1.5, 3 or 10 mg/kg every 2 weeks. Patients treated during dose escalation were battling hepatocellular carcinoma, melanoma, renal cell or head and neck cancer. General observations from the study: Expanded peripheral T cells had an undetermined antigen specificity.

Peripheral blood came from all dose cohorts at three timepoints. Assay used: immunoSEQ multiplex PCR; TCRdb lists only in-frame clones, some missing. The sample shows 60,000 to 75,000 clones, around 81% of them seen only once. This clone came up once. Its antigen is not known. This sample comprised CD4+ or CD8+ T cells sorted from blood, obtained in a trial of the OX40 agonist ivuxolimab. This receptor was obtained from an adult with an advanced solid tumor such as melanoma, head and neck, liver or kidney cancer.

CDR3 sequence reads: CASSPGADYGYTF. The DNA for the CDR3 is TGTGCCAGCTCACCTGGGGCCGACTATGGCTACACCTTC. The chain links TRBV18 to TRBJ1-2; D is possibly TRBD1 (5 bases). V was pared by 3 bases and J by 3 bases, with 8 bases between. Germline V gene sequence: CDR1 KGHSH, CDR2 LQKENI. The CDR3 totals 13 residues.